The clone carrying this TCR delta chain was seen more than once but under ten times. This sequence is one base from a far larger clone and is likely a read error. Different DNA sequences within this sample yield the same CDR3. The sample comes from a study of γδ T cells in repeated Plasmodium falciparum infection. Gammadelta T cells were flow-sorted from PBMC into Vgamma9/Vdelta2+ and Vdelta2-negative populations for bulk analysis. TRG and TRD sequences were obtained from every sorted gammadelta sample. TCRdb reapplied CATT to the multiplex PCR reads. This sample carries tens of thousands of delta-chain clones, 0.75% to 1% of them seen once, and the ten largest clones take approximately 9.6%. CDR1 is GEAIGNYY, CDR2 EKD, per germline. The CDR3 spans 19 residues. The ends lost 0 bases at V and 0 bases at J; junction bases unmatched: 9.

This clonotype originated in a pool of human donors (malaria-infected and uninfected, not separated). The sequenced sample consisted of gamma-delta T cells from blood. J is TRDJ1 and V is TRDV2; the match to TRDD3 covers 13 bases. As TCRdb names no J gene, one was assigned here on the basis of a DNA match to germline. The DNA of the CDR3 is TGTGCCTGTGACACCCTAGTACTGGGGGATACGGGACACACCGATAAACTCATCTTT. Translating gives CACDTLVLGDTGHTDKLIF.